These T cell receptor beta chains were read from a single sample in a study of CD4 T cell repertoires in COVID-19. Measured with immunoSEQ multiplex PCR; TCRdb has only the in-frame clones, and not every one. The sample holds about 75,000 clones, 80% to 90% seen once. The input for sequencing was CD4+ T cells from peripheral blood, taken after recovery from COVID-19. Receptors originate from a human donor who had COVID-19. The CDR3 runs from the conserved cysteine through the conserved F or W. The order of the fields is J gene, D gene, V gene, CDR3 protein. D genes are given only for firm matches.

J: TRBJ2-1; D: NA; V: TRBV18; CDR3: CASSAIAAQHNEQFF
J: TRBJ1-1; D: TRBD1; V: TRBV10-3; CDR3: CAISEPGDREGAFF
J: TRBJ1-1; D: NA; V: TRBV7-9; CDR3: CASSEQGTGTEAFF
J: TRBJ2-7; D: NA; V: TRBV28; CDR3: CASSLGQPSSYEQYF
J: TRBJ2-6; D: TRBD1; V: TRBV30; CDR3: CASGQELSGANVLTF
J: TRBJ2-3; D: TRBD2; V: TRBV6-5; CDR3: CASRGVTDTQYF
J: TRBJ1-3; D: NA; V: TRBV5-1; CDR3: CASSLLGVRAGNTIYF
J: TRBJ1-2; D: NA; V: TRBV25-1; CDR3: CASSELRTDNYGYTF
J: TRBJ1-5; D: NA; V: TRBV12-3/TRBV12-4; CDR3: CASSLQGNQPQHF
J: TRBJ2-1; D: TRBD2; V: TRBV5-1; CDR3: CASQTSGYNEQFF
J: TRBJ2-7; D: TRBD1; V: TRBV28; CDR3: CASSPAGTGGAFSYEQYF
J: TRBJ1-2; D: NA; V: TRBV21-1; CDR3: CASSKAFLPGISGYTF
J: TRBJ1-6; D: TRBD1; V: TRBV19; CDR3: CASRPGQSNSPLHF
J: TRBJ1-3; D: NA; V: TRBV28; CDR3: CASSLVRRASGSGNTIYF
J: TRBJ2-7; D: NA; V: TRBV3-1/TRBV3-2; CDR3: CASSQLGSYEQYF
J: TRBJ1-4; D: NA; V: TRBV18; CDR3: CASSPRLESEKLFF
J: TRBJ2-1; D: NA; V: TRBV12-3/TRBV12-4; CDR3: CASSVFRNEQFF
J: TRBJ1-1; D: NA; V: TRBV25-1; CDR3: CASSDFPEAFF
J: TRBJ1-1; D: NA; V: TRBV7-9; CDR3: CASSLRTVEAFF
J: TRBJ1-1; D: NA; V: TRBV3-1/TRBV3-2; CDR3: CASSPPTGNTEAFF
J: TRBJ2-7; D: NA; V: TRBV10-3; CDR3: CAISERPGDSSYEQYF
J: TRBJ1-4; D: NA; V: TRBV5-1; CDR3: CASSFYGNEKLFF
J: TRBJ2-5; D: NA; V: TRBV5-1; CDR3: CASRSAVQETQYF
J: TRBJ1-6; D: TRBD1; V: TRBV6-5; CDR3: CASRGQGRNSPLHF
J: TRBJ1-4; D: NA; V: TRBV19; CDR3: CASSIAHYATNEKLFF
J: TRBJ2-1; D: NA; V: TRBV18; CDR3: CASSLRHVDEQFF
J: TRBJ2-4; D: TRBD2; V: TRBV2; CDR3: CASSVASGGRIQYF
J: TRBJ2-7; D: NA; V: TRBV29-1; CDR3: CSVGGTKAYEQYF
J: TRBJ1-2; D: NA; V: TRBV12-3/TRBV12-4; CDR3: CASSLSSVDGYTF
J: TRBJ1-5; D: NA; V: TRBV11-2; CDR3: CASSLGFPQPQHF
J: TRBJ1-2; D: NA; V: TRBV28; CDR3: CASIKGPTHYGYTF
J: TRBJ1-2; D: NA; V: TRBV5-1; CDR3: CASSLAGRDSFWNF
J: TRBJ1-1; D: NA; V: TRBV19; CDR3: CASSRVGASEAFF
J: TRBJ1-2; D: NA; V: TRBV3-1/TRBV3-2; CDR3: CASSQSQVPPFGYTF
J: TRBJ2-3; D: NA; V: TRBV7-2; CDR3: CASRYLTDTQYF
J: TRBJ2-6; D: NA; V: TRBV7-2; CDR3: CASSLGPRPSSGANVLTF
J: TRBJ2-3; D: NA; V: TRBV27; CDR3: CASSPPGRMQYF
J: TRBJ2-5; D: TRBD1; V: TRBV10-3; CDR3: CAISESRDRGETQYF
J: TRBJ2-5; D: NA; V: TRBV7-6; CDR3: CASSPFIDRQETQYF
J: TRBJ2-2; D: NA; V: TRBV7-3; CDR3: CASSLDQGELFF
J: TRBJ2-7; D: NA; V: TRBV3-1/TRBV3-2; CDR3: CASSQGIGLSYEQYF
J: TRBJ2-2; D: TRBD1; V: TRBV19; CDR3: CASSGQSGGWDTGELFF
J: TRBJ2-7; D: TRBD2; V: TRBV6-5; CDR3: CASSPERLAGYEQYF
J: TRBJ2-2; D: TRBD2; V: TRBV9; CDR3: CASSVARGGTSGGDGTGELFF
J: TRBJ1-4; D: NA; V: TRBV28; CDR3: CASSLLQDKLFF
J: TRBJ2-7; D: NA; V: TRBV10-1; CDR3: CASSEDPVSPEQYF
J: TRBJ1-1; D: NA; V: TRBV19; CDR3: CATLGGETGSVNTEAFF
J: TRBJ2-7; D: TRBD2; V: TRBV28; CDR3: CASSFWRPVIAGLSYEQYF
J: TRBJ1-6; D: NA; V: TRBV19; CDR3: CASSMRDGDNSPLHF